Below, 19 T cell receptor beta chains from the same sample are listed, as sequenced in a study of control samples from healthy donors and cancer patients (dated by TCRdb to about 2020). The library relied on the immunoSEQ multiplex PCR assay. TCRdb limited this immuneACCESS table to in-frame rearrangements with V and J called. A share of clones is missing; checked studies link under half to unresolved V genes, and the rest is unexplained. The sample data list 90,000 to 140,000 clones, and around four fifths of these were observed just once. The top ten clones comprise under 15% of the sample. Sequenced: blood. These receptors originate from a woman between 50 and 59 years old in good health.

The rearrangement joins TRBV29-1 to TRBJ2-1; D not certain. Trimming took off 4 bases at V and 9 bases at J, with 13 bases between the two ends. In germline, CDR1 is SQVTM, CDR2 ANQGSEA. The CDR3 runs 12 residues. CDR3 nucleotides: TGCAGCGTTGTGATCCTGGTTCGTGAGCAGTTCTTC. It encodes CSVVILVREQFF.

The chain couples TRBV11-3 to TRBJ1-2; tentative D call: TRBD1 (5 bases). The CDR3 runs to 14 residues. The V gene's germline CDR1 is SGHNT and CDR2 YENEEA. Deletions cut 1 base from V and 3 bases from J, with 9 bases between. The CDR3 sequence: CASSLASGHYGYTF. In DNA, the CDR3 is TGTGCCAGCAGCTTAGCGTCAGGGCACTATGGCTACACCTTC. The whole variable domain, filled in from reference TRBV11-3 and TRBJ1-2, reads EAGVVQSPRYKIIEKKQPVAFWCNPISGHNTLYWYLQNLGQGPELLIRYENEEAVDDSQLPKDRFSAERLKGVDSTLKIQPAELGDSAVYLCASSLASGHYGYTFGSGTRLTVV.

This clone was seen only a few times. CDR3: CASSEGGYGYTF. For the CDR3, the DNA is TGTGCCAGCAGCGAGGGGGGTTATGGCTACACCTTC. V gene TRBV6-2 or TRBV6-3 combines with J gene TRBJ1-2, with D maybe TRBD1 (6 bases). The CDR3 is made up of 12 amino acids. Trimming cost V 6 bases and J 5 bases, with 10 bases left between them. CDR1 is MNHEY, CDR2 SVGEGT, per germline.

The gene calls are TRBV6-2 or TRBV6-3 and TRBJ1-4; 7 bases fit TRBD1. Trimming took 6 bases from V and 0 from J; bases not matched to a gene: 7. Germline-derived CDR1 and CDR2 are MNHEY and SVGEGT. The CDR3 spans 16 residues. The CDR3 is CASSGRDRSTNEKLFF. CDR3 bases: TGTGCCAGCAGCGGACGGGACAGATCAACTAATGAAAAACTGTTTTTT.

The chain is built from TRBV5-1 and TRBJ1-3; the D is unclear. CDR3 length: 16 amino acids. Germline CDR1 is SGHRS and CDR2 is YFSETQ. V shed 4 bases and J shed 4 bases, with 18 bases lying between them. CDR3 amino acids: CASSLSPGRAGNTIYF. The CDR3, as DNA: TGCGCCAGCAGCCTGAGCCCGGGAAGAGCGGGAAACACCATATATTTT.

The V and J genes are TRBV7-2 and TRBJ2-1; possibly TRBD2 for D (5 bases). CDR1 is SGHTA, CDR2 FQGNSA, per germline. V was clipped by 1 base and J by 12 bases, with 10 bases between them. The CDR3 sequence is 12 residues long. CDR3 residues: CASSLGLASQFF. In DNA form, the CDR3 reads TGTGCCAGCAGCTTAGGGCTAGCCTCGCAGTTCTTC.

The V and J genes are TRBV4-2 and TRBJ2-7; the D is unclear. Germline V lookup: CDR1 LGHNA, CDR2 YNFKEQ. V was pared by 3 bases and J by 4 bases, with 16 bases between. The CDR3 extends over 15 amino acids. The CDR3 spells CASSQDRYSQYEQYF. The DNA of the CDR3 is TGTGCCAGCAGCCAGGATCGATACAGCCAATACGAGCAGTACTTC.

V usage is TRBV27 and J usage is TRBJ2-7; D perhaps matches TRBD1 (5 bases). Trimming cost V 6 bases and J 1 base, with 19 bases left between them. Germline V CDR1 and CDR2: MNHEY, SMNVEV (reference sequence). This CDR3 is built from 16 residues. The CDR3 region is CASSHQGPSASYEQYF. In DNA form, the CDR3 reads TGTGCCAGCAGCCACCAGGGTCCCTCGGCGTCCTACGAGCAGTACTTC.

The chain recombines TRBV11-3 with TRBJ1-2; a possible D gene is TRBD1 (5 bases). The CDR3 is 14 residues long. Germline V lookup: CDR1 SGHNT, CDR2 YENEEA. Deletions cut 4 bases from V and 4 bases from J, with 13 bases between. CDR3 nucleotide sequence: TGTGCCAGCAGCTCCGAGACAGTAGGCTATGGCTACACCTTC. Translating it yields CASSSETVGYGYTF.

The chain couples TRBV23-1 to TRBJ2-1; TRBD1 matches at 8 bases. TRBV23-1 is treated as an ORF (open reading frame) with a function not yet certain. The CDR3 runs 17 residues. With V trimmed by 5 bases and J by 2 bases, 11 bases remained unmatched. This CDR3 reads CASSLTGVNLTYNEQFF. CDR3 nucleotide sequence: TGCGCCAGCAGTTTGACAGGGGTCAACCTAACCTACAATGAGCAGTTCTTC.

The chain links TRBV4-3 to TRBJ2-2; 9 nucleotides match TRBD1. The trim removed 3 bases at V and 1 base at J, leaving 0 bases unmatched. This CDR3 has 15 amino acids. Per the germline V gene, CDR1 is LGHNA and CDR2 is YSLEER. This CDR3 reads CASSQGQGNTGELFF. CDR3 in DNA: TGCGCCAGCAGCCAGGGACAGGGGAACACCGGGGAGCTGTTTTTT.

The rearrangement joins TRBV10-3 to TRBJ2-7; 9 bases map to TRBD1. The V gene end was trimmed by 10 bases and the J gene end by 2 bases; junction bases not matched to a gene: 6. The CDR3 length is 13 residues. Germline CDR1 reads ENHRY; CDR2 reads SYGVKD. The CDR3 DNA reads TGTGCCACCAAGGGGGACAGGGCCTACGAGCAGTACTTC. Its translation is CATKGDRAYEQYF.

This rearrangement joins TRBV6-1 to TRBJ1-4; 9 bases are shared with TRBD1. V was clipped by 3 bases and J by 6 bases; unmatched bases: 8. The CDR3 is 16 residues long. Germline V gene lookup returns CDR1 MNHNS and CDR2 SASEGT. Written as DNA, the CDR3 is TGTGCCAGCAGTGATATGACAGGGGGAGAGTATGAAAAACTGTTTTTT. Protein product: CASSDMTGGEYEKLFF.

V usage is TRBV6-5 and J usage is TRBJ1-5; 7 nucleotides align to TRBD1. From germline, CDR1 is MNHEY and CDR2 SVGAGI. The ends lost 6 bases at V and 3 bases at J; junction bases unmatched: 5. The CDR3 contains 14 residues. In nucleotides, the CDR3 is TGTGCCAGCAGGCCCGGACAGGACAATCAGCCCCAGCATTTT. Its protein product is CASRPGQDNQPQHF.

The V call is TRBV6-6, the J call TRBJ1-1; D gene ambiguous. Trimming pared 6 bases from V and 5 bases from J, leaving 7 bases between. CDR3 size: 11 residues. Germline V gene lookup returns CDR1 MNHNY and CDR2 SVGAGI (reference sequence). DNA of the CDR3: TGTGCCAGCAGCGTCCAAACTGAAGCTTTCTTT. Its protein is CASSVQTEAFF.

As to this clone: The junction does not match germline at one end; this may be a read error. The chain employs TRBV12-3 or TRBV12-4 and TRBJ2-2; TRBD2 aligns across 9 bases. CDR3 length: 13 amino acids. The CDR3 here is CATGLAITGELFF. CDR3 DNA: TGCGCTACAGGACTAGCGATCACCGGGGAGCTGTTTTTT.

The gene calls are TRBV2 and TRBJ2-3; 11 nucleotides match TRBD2. In germline, CDR1 is SNHLY, CDR2 FYNNEI. The CDR3 runs to 11 residues. With 5 bases clipped from V and 14 bases from J, the junction kept 3 bases outside the gene matches. CDR3 sequence: CASSRLAGLYF. CDR3 nucleotide sequence: TGTGCCAGCAGTAGACTAGCGGGACTGTATTTT.

CDR3 amino acids: CASSQDVFSSGSPGELFF. The CDR3 DNA sequence: TGTGCCAGCAGCCAAGACGTTTTTTCTAGCGGGAGCCCCGGGGAGCTGTTTTTT. The chain uses TRBV3-1 (or the pseudogene TRBV3-2) and TRBJ2-2, with 10 bases identical to TRBD2. V lost 0 bases and J lost 6; bases outside the gene matches: 10. Germline CDR1 reads LGHDT; CDR2 reads YNNKEL (reference sequence). CDR3 length: 18 amino acids.

The chain joins TRBV11-2 to TRBJ1-1; no clear D gene. Trimming took off 2 bases at V and 8 bases at J, with 12 bases between the two ends. CDR1 and CDR2 (germline): SGHAT, FQNNGV. The CDR3 is made up of 13 amino acids. The CDR3, as DNA: TGTGCCAGCAGCTTAACTGCTTTTGGGGAAGCTTTCTTT. Translated: CASSLTAFGEAFF. The entire variable domain, with the rest obtained from reference TRBV11-2 and TRBJ1-1, is as follows: EAGVAQSPRYKIIEKRQSVAFWCNPISGHATLYWYQQILGQGPKLLIQFQNNGVVDDSQLPKDRFSAERLKGVDSTLKIQPAKLEDSAVYLCASSLTAFGEAFFGQGTRLTVV.